This entry features one T cell receptor beta chain sequence. What it binds is unknown. The sample originates from a study of T cell responses to AZD1222 COVID-19 vaccine. Study-level results: Researchers took repertoire samples only after the peak T cell response had come. Just six AZD1222 recipients were seropositive at baseline.

The repertoire was sequenced with immunoSEQ multiplex PCR; TCRdb's copy has only in-frame clones and lacks some. The table has 150,000 to 200,000 clones, 80% to 90% seen once; the top ten hold 6.5% to 8.5%. This CDR3 region has 15 residues. Trimming pared 5 bases from V and 1 base from J, leaving 14 bases between. The germline V gene encodes CDR1 KGHSH and CDR2 LQKENI. The source was peripheral blood, collected on day 0 of AZD1222 vaccination. This receptor was obtained from an adult in good health. The rearrangement uses TRBV18 and TRBJ1-1, with D possibly TRBD1 on 6 matching bases. CDR3 in amino acids: CASSGTGPGNTEAFF. The CDR3 region has the DNA TGTGCCAGCTCAGGAACAGGGCCCGGGAACACTGAAGCTTTCTTT. The complete variable domain, with remaining parts taken from reference TRBV18 and TRBJ1-1, reads NAGVMQNPRHLVRRRGQEARLRCSPMKGHSHVYWYRQLPEEGLKFMVYLQKENIIDESGMPKERFSAEFPKEGPSILRIQQVVRGDSAAYFCASSGTGPGNTEAFFGQGTRLTVV.